The source of this T cell receptor (beta chain) is a study of T and B cells in COVID-19 patients. The wider study: Peripheral blood came from COVID-19 patients with active infection or after recovery. Study-wide findings and caveats: The recovered cohort had around 2,000 exclusive TCR clusters, including 30 or so low generation probability clusters.

Each TRB amplification used roughly 220-550 ng of genomic DNA from blood. This clonotype showed up just a few times. Its target is unknown. Multiplex PCR with BIOMED2 TRB-A/B primer pools amplified TRB rearrangements. One entry per CDR3 protein, called by TCRdb with MiXCR from the multiplex PCR reads. Of approximately 16,000 distinct CDR3 sequences in the sample, about a quarter were seen once. CDR3 size: 15 residues. Per the germline V gene, CDR1 is LNHDA and CDR2 is SQIVND (reference sequence). V shed 5 bases and J shed 1 base, with 14 bases lying between them. The V and J genes are TRBV19 and TRBJ1-1; no reliable D call. The specimen was blood. This sequence originates from a human donor who had recovered from COVID-19. DNA of the CDR3: TGTGCCAGTAGTCGTCCTGGCGAGTCGAACACTGAAGCTTTCTTT. Protein: CASSRPGESNTEAFF. Filled out from reference TRBV19 and TRBJ1-1, the complete variable domain reads DGGITQSPKYLFRKEGQNVTLSCEQNLNHDAMYWYRQDPGQGLRLIYYSQIVNDFQKGDIAEGYSVSREKKESFPLTVTSAQKNPTAFYLCASSRPGESNTEAFFGQGTRLTVV.